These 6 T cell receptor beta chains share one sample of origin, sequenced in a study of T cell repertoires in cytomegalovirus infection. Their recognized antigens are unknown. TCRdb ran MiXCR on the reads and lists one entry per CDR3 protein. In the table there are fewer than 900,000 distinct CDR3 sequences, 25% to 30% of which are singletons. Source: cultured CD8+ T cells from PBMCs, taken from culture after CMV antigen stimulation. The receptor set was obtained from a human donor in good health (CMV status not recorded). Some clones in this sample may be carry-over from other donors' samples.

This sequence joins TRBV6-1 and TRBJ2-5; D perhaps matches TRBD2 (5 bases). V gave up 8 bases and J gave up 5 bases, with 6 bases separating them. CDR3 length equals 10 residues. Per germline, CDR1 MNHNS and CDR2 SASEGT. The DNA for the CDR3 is TGTGCCAGCCTAGCTGAGACCCAGTACTTC. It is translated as CASLAETQYF.

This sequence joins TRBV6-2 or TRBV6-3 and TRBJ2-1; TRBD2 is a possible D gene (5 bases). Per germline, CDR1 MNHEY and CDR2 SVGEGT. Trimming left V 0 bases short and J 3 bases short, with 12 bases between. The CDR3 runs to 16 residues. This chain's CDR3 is CASSYSIEAGYNEQFF. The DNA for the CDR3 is TGTGCCAGCAGTTACTCGATCGAGGCGGGCTACAATGAGCAGTTCTTC.

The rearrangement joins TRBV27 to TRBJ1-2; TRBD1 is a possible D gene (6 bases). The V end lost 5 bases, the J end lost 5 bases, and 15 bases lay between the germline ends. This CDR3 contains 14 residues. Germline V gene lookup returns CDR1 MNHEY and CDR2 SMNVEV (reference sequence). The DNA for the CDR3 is TGTGCCAGCAGTCCCAAACAAACAGGGTATGGCTACACCTTC. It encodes CASSPKQTGYGYTF.

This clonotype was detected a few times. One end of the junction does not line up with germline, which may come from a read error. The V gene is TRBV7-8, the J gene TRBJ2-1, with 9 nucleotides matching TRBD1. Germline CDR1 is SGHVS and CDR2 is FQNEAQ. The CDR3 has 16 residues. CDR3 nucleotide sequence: TGTGCCAGCACCTTAGGGACAGGGATACTTAACAATCAGCAGTTCTTC. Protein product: CASTLGTGILNNQQFF.

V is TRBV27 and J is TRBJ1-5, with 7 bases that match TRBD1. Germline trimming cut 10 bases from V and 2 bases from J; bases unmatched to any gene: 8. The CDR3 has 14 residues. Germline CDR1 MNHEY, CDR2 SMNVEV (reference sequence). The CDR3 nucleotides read TGTGCCACCCAGCACAGGGGTGGCAATCAGCCCCAGCATTTT. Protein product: CATQHRGGNQPQHF.

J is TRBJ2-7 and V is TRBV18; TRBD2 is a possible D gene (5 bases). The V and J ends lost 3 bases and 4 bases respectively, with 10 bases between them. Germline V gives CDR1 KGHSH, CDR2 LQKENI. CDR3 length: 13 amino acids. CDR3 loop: CASSPEGMYEQYF. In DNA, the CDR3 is TGTGCCAGCTCACCTGAGGGAATGTACGAGCAGTACTTC.